These 9 T cell receptor beta chains were all obtained from the same sample, sequenced in a study of cytomegalovirus exposure and HLA in healthy donors. The PCR made use of 60 Vbeta and 13 Jbeta primers. This table comes from immunoSEQ multiplex PCR, and its TCRdb copy is limited to in-frame clones, with some not included. The table has around 150,000 clones, 80% to 90% seen once. Sequenced: PBMCs. The receptors were sampled from a woman aged 35 to 49 in good health and CMV-seropositive.

This chain links TRBV25-1 with TRBJ2-7; 8 bases align to TRBD2. The CDR3 loop spans 14 amino acids. Germline assignment: CDR1 MGHDK and CDR2 SYGVNS. V lost 4 bases and J lost 7; bases outside the gene matches: 9. The CDR3 spells CASSVGAGASEQYF. The CDR3 DNA is TGTGCCAGCAGTGTCGGAGCGGGGGCCTCAGAGCAGTACTTC.

For this clone: Other nucleotide sequences from this sample produce the same CDR3. The chain uses TRBV7-2 and TRBJ1-1; D gene unclear. The CDR3 length is 15 residues. V dropped 1 base and J dropped 1 base, with 10 bases sitting between them. Germline V gives CDR1 SGHTA, CDR2 FQGNSA. In DNA, the CDR3 is TGTGCCAGCAGCTTAGTCGCGCGGGAGAACACTGAAGCTTTCTTT. This encodes CASSLVARENTEAFF. Full variable domain (missing parts from reference TRBV7-2 and TRBJ1-1): GAGVSQSPSNKVTEKGKDVELRCDPISGHTALYWYRQSLGQGLEFLIYFQGNSAPDKSGLPSDRFSAERTGGSVSTLTIQRTQQEDSAVYLCASSLVARENTEAFFGQGTRLTVV.

The chain recombines TRBV5-5 with TRBJ1-6, with D possibly being TRBD1 (6 bases). V was pared by 0 bases and J by 7 bases, with 14 bases between. The CDR3 is 16 residues long. Germline V gene data show CDR1 as SGHKS and CDR2 as YYEKEE (reference sequence). CDR3: CASSLAEQGTNSPLHF. CDR3 DNA sequence: TGTGCCAGCAGCTTGGCCGAACAGGGAACAAATTCACCCCTCCACTTT.

The chain uses TRBV7-9 and TRBJ2-1; 8 bases fit TRBD2. The CDR3 extends over 15 amino acids. V dropped 5 bases and J dropped 3; count of bases not matched to a gene: 6. Per germline, CDR1 SEHNR and CDR2 FQNEAQ (reference sequence). The chain's CDR3 is CASSRPGTSYNEQFF. The CDR3 bases are TGTGCCAGCAGCAGACCCGGGACTAGCTACAATGAGCAGTTCTTC.

Comment on this clone: Other DNA sequences in the sample encode the same CDR3. CDR3 nucleotides: TGTGCCAGCTCCCCTGACAGAAATCAGCCCCAGCATTTT. Protein product: CASSPDRNQPQHF. V usage is TRBV18 and J usage is TRBJ1-5; D is perhaps TRBD1 (5 bases). The germline CDR1 and CDR2 sequences are KGHSH and LQKENI. Trimming shortened V by 6 bases and J by 4 bases, and 10 bases separated the two germline ends. CDR3 length: 13 residues. Full variable domain (remainder filled in from reference TRBV18 and TRBJ1-5): NAGVMQNPRHLVRRRGQEARLRCSPMKGHSHVYWYRQLPEEGLKFMVYLQKENIIDESGMPKERFSAEFPKEGPSILRIQQVVRGDSAAYFCASSPDRNQPQHFGDGTRLSIL.

This chain joins TRBV27 and TRBJ2-3, with 14 bases aligning to TRBD2. CDR3 length: 19 residues. In germline, CDR1 is MNHEY, CDR2 SMNVEV (reference sequence). V shed 7 bases and J 0 bases; nucleotides not matched to a gene: 12. This CDR3 reads CASIIPGLAGAFSTDTQYF. The CDR3 nucleotides read TGTGCCAGCATCATTCCGGGACTAGCGGGGGCATTTAGCACAGATACGCAGTATTTT.

The rearrangement links TRBV29-1 to TRBJ2-7; 8 bases fit TRBD1. The J segment lost 2 bases and the V segment lost 7 bases, leaving 7 bases of the junction unmatched. The CDR3 is 13 residues long. CDR1 and CDR2 (germline): SQVTM, ANQGSEA. CDR3 in amino acids: CSASNRGAYEQYF. The CDR3 DNA is TGCAGCGCGTCCAACAGGGGGGCCTACGAGCAGTACTTC.

The rearrangement uses TRBV30 and TRBJ1-1; tentative D call: TRBD1 (5 bases). Germline V gene data show CDR1 as GTSNPN and CDR2 as SVGIG (reference sequence). CDR3 length: 16 amino acids. The ends were cut back, 2 bases at V and 0 bases at J, with 16 bases in the middle. CDR3 bases: TGTGCCTGGAGTTACGGGACTCCGATTATGAACACTGAAGCTTTCTTT. This translates into CAWSYGTPIMNTEAFF. Full variable domain (missing parts from reference TRBV30 and TRBJ1-1): SQTIHQWPATLVQPVGSPLSLECTVEGTSNPNLYWYRQAAGRGLQLLFYSVGIGQISSEVPQNLSASRPQDRQFILSSKKLLLSDSGFYLCAWSYGTPIMNTEAFFGQGTRLTVV.

The chain recombines TRBV11-2 with TRBJ1-4, with D unresolved. Between the trimmed V and J ends, which lost 2 bases and 0 bases, there was a span of 10 bases. The CDR3 sequence is 16 residues long. CDR1 is SGHAT and CDR2 is FQNNGV in the germline V gene. CDR3 region: CASSLSVGTTNEKLFF. The CDR3 DNA follows: TGTGCCAGCAGCTTATCGGTCGGGACAACTAATGAAAAACTGTTTTTT.